The rows below give T cell receptor beta chains drawn from one sample of a study of human T cells and chemical hapten exposure. TCRdb ran MiXCR on the RACE reads and lists one entry per CDR3 protein. This table has some 250,000 distinct CDR3 sequences, over 7.5% appearing once. The sample here was whole blood, taken in connection with sensitization to the hapten diphenylcyclopropenone (DPC). The source of these receptors is a man between 18 and 29 years old with alopecia areata. Some clones in this sample may be carry-over from other donors' samples. The CDR3 runs from the conserved cysteine through the conserved F or W. A D gene is named only where the DNA matches it firmly. Some rows have no size entry. The others give once, few or many, or a class for an expanded clone.

v_call	d_call	j_call	clone_size	cdr3_aa	cdr3_nt
TRBV12-3/TRBV12-4	.	TRBJ2-1	few	CASSLNPAWGEQFF	TGTGCCAGCAGTTTGAACCCGGCTTGGGGTGAGCAGTTCTTC
TRBV7-3	.	TRBJ1-1	many	CASSEKPGVAFF	TGTGCCAGCAGCGAGAAACCAGGGGTTGCTTTCTTT
TRBV7-2	.	TRBJ2-5	.	CASSLDAARGQETQYF	TGTGCCAGCAGCTTAGATGCCGCCCGAGGACAAGAGACCCAGTACTTC
TRBV4-1	.	TRBJ1-4	.	CASSQGVTFEKLFF	TGCGCCAGCAGCCAAGGTGTGACGTTTGAAAAACTGTTTTTT
TRBV3-1	.	TRBJ2-7	many	CASSQDSLSYEQYF	TGTGCCAGCAGCCAAGATAGCCTTTCCTACGAGCAGTACTTC
TRBV6-5	.	TRBJ1-1	.	CASSSGRWTEAFF	TGTGCCAGCAGTTCGGGGCGGTGGACTGAAGCTTTCTTT
TRBV12-3/TRBV12-4	.	TRBJ2-1	many	CASRPTSPNEQFF	TGTGCCAGCAGACCAACTAGCCCCAATGAGCAGTTCTTC
TRBV7-3	.	TRBJ1-5	.	CASSSPGANQPQHF	TGTGCCAGCAGCTCCCCAGGGGCCAATCAGCCCCAGCATTTT
TRBV5-1	TRBD1	TRBJ2-2	.	CASGTGSGTGELFF	TGCGCCAGCGGGACAGGGAGTGGCACCGGGGAGCTGTTTTTT
TRBV20-1	.	TRBJ1-1	.	CSASPTLTEAFF	TGCAGTGCTAGTCCTACACTGACTGAAGCTTTCTTT
TRBV20-1	.	TRBJ1-6	.	CSAPPVKGRGSPLHF	TGCAGTGCTCCCCCGGTAAAGGGGAGAGGATCACCCCTCCACTTT
TRBV20-1	TRBD1	TRBJ2-5	.	CSARGQGKIQYF	TGCAGTGCGCGGGGACAGGGCAAAATCCAGTACTTC
TRBV4-1	TRBD1	TRBJ1-1	.	CASSQPARRDSLLF	TGCGCCAGCAGCCAGCCGGCCCGCCGGGACAGCCTACTTTTT
TRBV4-3	.	TRBJ2-7	many	CASSTTGPTYEQYF	TGCGCCAGCAGCACCACGGGGCCAACCTACGAGCAGTACTTC
TRBV12-3/TRBV12-4	.	TRBJ1-3	many	CASKSSGNTIYF	TGTGCCAGCAAGTCCAGTGGAAACACCATATATTTT
TRBV10-3	.	TRBJ1-2	.	CAISRGVANYGYTF	TGTGCCATCAGCAGAGGGGTAGCTAACTATGGCTACACCTTC
TRBV20-1	.	TRBJ2-5	.	CSARGTNPRTETQYF	TGCAGTGCTAGAGGGACAAATCCCAGGACAGAGACCCAGTACTTC
TRBV2	.	TRBJ2-2	many	CASSEGPGFTGELFF	TGTGCCAGCAGTGAAGGACCAGGATTCACCGGGGAGCTGTTTTTT
TRBV7-2	.	TRBJ1-2	.	CASSWKGRNYGYTF	TGTGCCAGCAGCTGGAAGGGACGGAACTATGGCTACACCTTC
TRBV7-9	.	TRBJ1-5	.	CASSLPGPAQPQHF	TGTGCCAGCAGCTTACCGGGGCCAGCCCAGCCCCAGCATTTT
TRBV28	TRBD1	TRBJ2-7	many	CASSPLGQGDYEQYF	TGTGCCAGCAGTCCCCTAGGACAGGGGGATTACGAGCAGTACTTC
TRBV7-2	TRBD2	TRBJ2-3	.	CASSYSGARRGVRDTQYF	TGTGCCAGCAGCTATTCCGGGGCCCGGCGGGGGGTCCGAGATACGCAGTATTTT
TRBV7-9	.	TRBJ2-2	few	CAGIIRDTTGELFF	TGTGCCGGAATAATCCGGGACACCACCGGGGAGCTGTTTTTT
TRBV5-5	.	TRBJ1-5	few	CASSLGQSPNSNQPQHF	TGTGCCAGCAGCTTGGGACAGAGCCCTAATAGCAATCAGCCCCAGCATTTT
TRBV10-3	TRBD2	TRBJ2-7	few	CAISESQASGGRYEQYF	TGTGCCATCAGTGAGTCTCAGGCTAGCGGGGGGCGGTACGAGCAGTACTTC
TRBV5-1	.	TRBJ1-1	.	CASSSRGTAASTEAFF	TGCGCCAGCAGCTCCCGCGGGACTGCAGCGAGCACTGAAGCTTTCTTT
TRBV7-2	TRBD1	TRBJ2-4	few	CASSSARTGSMYVAKNIQYF	TGTGCCAGCAGCTCCGCTCGGACAGGCTCTATGTATGTTGCCAAAAACATTCAGTACTTC
TRBV3-1	.	TRBJ1-3	.	CASGGSEAGNTIYF	TGTGCCAGCGGTGGGAGTGAAGCTGGAAACACCATATATTTT
TRBV4-1	.	TRBJ2-2	.	CASKSPGVGANTGELFF	TGCGCCAGCAAATCTCCCGGGGTGGGCGCGAACACCGGGGAGCTGTTTTTT
TRBV15	.	TRBJ2-3	.	CATSRDLTDAQYF	TGTGCCACCAGCAGAGATCTGACAGATGCGCAGTATTTT
TRBV5-4	.	TRBJ1-1	.	CASSLEQRRSAEAFF	TGTGCCAGCAGCTTGGAGCAAAGGCGGTCCGCTGAAGCTTTCTTT
TRBV12-3/TRBV12-4	.	TRBJ2-3	few	CASSTLLAVNTDTQYF	TGTGCCAGCAGCACTTTACTGGCTGTTAACACAGATACGCAGTATTTT
TRBV7-9	.	TRBJ1-3	few	CASSLVGRGSGNTIYF	TGTGCCAGCAGCTTAGTGGGCAGGGGCTCTGGAAACACCATATATTTT
TRBV18	.	TRBJ1-5	.	CASSPVQGFQPQHF	TGTGCCAGCTCACCCGTACAGGGTTTTCAGCCCCAGCATTTT
TRBV20-1	TRBD1	TRBJ2-7	.	CSARQGIHEQYF	TGCAGTGCTCGACAGGGTATACACGAGCAGTACTTC
TRBV5-4	TRBD1	TRBJ2-1	.	CASSFRDRAYNEQFF	TGTGCCAGCAGCTTCCGGGACAGAGCCTACAATGAGCAGTTCTTC
TRBV3-1	.	TRBJ1-5	.	CASSQGDSNRPQHF	TGTGCCAGCAGCCAGGGGGATAGCAATCGGCCCCAGCATTTT
TRBV10-3	.	TRBJ2-3	.	CAISVSDTQYF	TGTGCCATCAGTGTGTCAGATACGCAGTATTTT
TRBV9	.	TRBJ1-4	few	CASSTWTAGVNEKLFF	TGTGCCAGCAGCACCTGGACGGCAGGGGTTAATGAAAAACTGTTTTTT
TRBV11-2	.	TRBJ2-5	many	CASSLGIQETQYF	TGTGCCAGCAGCTTAGGTATACAAGAGACCCAGTACTTC
TRBV6-2/TRBV6-3	.	TRBJ2-1	.	CASDSRGDYNEQFF	TGTGCCAGCGACAGCAGGGGAGACTACAATGAGCAGTTCTTC
TRBV28	.	TRBJ1-1	many	CASSLMGANTEAFF	TGTGCCAGCAGTTTGATGGGGGCGAACACTGAAGCTTTCTTT
TRBV7-6	TRBD1	TRBJ1-2	many	CASSLDRGYGYTF	TGTGCCAGCAGCTTAGACAGGGGGTATGGCTACACCTTC
TRBV7-9	.	TRBJ1-1	.	CASSSVPDGVNTEAFF	TGTGCCAGCAGCTCCGTCCCTGATGGGGTGAACACTGAAGCTTTCTTT
TRBV11-1	.	TRBJ1-1	many	CASSLAWGAMNTEAFF	TGTGCCAGCAGCTTAGCGTGGGGAGCAATGAACACTGAAGCTTTCTTT
TRBV10-3	.	TRBJ2-3	few	CAISGGDTSTDTQYF	TGTGCCATCAGTGGGGGGGACACTAGCACAGATACGCAGTATTTT
TRBV24-1	.	TRBJ2-3	few	CATSDMSGDTQYF	TGTGCCACCAGTGACATGTCGGGAGATACGCAGTATTTT